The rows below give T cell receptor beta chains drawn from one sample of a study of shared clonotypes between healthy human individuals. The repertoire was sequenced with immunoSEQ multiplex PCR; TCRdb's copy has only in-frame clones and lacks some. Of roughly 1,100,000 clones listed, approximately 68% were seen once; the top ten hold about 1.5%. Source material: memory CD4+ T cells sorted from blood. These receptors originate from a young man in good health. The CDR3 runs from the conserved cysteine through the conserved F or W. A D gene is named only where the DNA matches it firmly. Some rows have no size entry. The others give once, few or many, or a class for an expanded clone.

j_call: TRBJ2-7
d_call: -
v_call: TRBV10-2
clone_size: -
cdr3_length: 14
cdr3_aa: CASSASGQSYEQYF
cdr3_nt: TGCGCCAGCAGTGCAAGCGGCCAATCCTACGAGCAGTACTTC

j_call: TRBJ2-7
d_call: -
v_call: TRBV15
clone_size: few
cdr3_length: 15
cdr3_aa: CATSRDAGYSYEQYF
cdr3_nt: TGTGCCACCAGCAGAGATGCAGGATACTCCTACGAGCAGTACTTC

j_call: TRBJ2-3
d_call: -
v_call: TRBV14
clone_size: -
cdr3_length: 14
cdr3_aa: CASSQGELGRTQYF
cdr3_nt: TGTGCCAGCAGCCAAGGAGAGCTGGGGAGGACGCAGTATTTT

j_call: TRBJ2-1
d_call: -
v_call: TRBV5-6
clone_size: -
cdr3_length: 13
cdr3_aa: CASSPDRGNEQFF
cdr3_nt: TGTGCCAGCAGCCCGGACAGAGGGAATGAGCAGTTCTTC

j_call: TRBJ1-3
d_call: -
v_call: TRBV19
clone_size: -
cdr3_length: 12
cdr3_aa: CASSIMGNTIYF
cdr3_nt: TGTGCCAGTAGTATAATGGGAAACACCATATATTTT

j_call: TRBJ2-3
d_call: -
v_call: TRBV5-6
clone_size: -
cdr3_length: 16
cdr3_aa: CASSLAQSRSTDTQYF
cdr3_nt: TGTGCCAGCAGCTTGGCCCAGAGCAGAAGCACAGATACGCAGTATTTT

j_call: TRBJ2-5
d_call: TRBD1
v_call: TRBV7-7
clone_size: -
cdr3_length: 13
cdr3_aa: CASSGHRGETQYF
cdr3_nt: TGTGCTAGCAGCGGACACAGGGGAGAGACCCAGTACTTC

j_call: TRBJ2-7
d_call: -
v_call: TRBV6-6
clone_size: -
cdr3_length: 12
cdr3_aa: CASKQASYEQYF
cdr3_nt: TGTGCCAGCAAGCAAGCCTCCTACGAGCAGTACTTC

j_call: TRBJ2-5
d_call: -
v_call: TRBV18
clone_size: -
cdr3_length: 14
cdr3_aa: CASSPGLTEETQYF
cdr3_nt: TGTGCCAGCTCACCAGGTTTAACAGAAGAGACCCAGTACTTC

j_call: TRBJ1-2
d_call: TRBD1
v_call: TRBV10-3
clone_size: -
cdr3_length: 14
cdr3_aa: CAISDREIHYGYTF
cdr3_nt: TGTGCCATCAGCGACAGGGAAATTCACTATGGCTACACCTTC

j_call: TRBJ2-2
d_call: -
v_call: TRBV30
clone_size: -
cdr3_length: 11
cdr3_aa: CAWGRTGELFF
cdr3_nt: TGTGCCTGGGGACGTACCGGGGAGCTGTTTTTT

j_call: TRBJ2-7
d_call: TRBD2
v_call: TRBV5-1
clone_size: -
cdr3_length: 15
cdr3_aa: CASSYSTSSPLEQYF
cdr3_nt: TGCGCCAGCAGCTATTCGACTAGCTCCCCTCTCGAGCAGTACTTC

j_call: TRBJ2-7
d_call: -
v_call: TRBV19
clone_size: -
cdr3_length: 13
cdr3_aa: CASSSTRRYEQYF
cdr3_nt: TGTGCCAGTAGTTCGACTAGGCGGTACGAGCAGTACTTC

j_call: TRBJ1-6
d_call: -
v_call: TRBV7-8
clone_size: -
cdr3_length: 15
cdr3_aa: CASSMGQPGNSPLHF
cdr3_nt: TGTGCCAGCAGCATGGGACAACCGGGGAATTCACCCCTCCACTTT

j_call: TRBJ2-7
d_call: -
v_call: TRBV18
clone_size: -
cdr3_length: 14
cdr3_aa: CASKTLGDSYEQYF
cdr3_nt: TGTGCCAGCAAAACGCTCGGGGACTCCTACGAGCAGTACTTC

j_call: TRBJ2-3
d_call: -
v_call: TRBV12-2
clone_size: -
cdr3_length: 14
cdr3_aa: CASRLDGSTDTQYF
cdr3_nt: TGTGCAAGTCGCTTGGACGGGTCCACAGATACGCAGTATTTT

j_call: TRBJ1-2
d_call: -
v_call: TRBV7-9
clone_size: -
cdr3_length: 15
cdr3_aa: CASSLLRTEFYGYTF
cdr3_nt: TGTGCCAGCAGCTTACTCCGGACGGAGTTCTATGGCTACACCTTC

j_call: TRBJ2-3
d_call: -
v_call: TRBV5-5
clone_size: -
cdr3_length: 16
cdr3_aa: CASSNDGGASTDTQYF
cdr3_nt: TGTGCCAGCAGCAACGATGGGGGTGCTAGCACAGATACGCAGTATTTT

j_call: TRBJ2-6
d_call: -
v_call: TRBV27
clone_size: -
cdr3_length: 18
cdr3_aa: CASSFQSKRASGANVLTF
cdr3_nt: TGTGCCAGCAGTTTCCAATCAAAACGGGCCTCTGGGGCCAACGTCCTGACTTTC

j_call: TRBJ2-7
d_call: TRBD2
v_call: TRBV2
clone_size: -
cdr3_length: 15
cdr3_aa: CASSEFLAGGYEQYF
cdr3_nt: TGTGCCAGCAGTGAGTTCCTAGCGGGAGGGTACGAGCAGTACTTC

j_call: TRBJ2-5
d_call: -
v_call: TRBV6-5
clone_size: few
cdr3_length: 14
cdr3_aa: CASRTRVLQETQYF
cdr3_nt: TGTGCCAGCAGGACCAGGGTTCTACAAGAGACCCAGTACTTC

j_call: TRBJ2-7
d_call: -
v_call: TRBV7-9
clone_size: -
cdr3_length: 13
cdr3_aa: CASSLRANYEQYF
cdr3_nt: TGTGCCAGCAGCCTCCGGGCCAATTACGAGCAGTACTTC

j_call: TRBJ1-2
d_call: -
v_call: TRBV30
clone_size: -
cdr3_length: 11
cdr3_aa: CAWSRDYGYTF
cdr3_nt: TGTGCCTGGAGCCGAGACTATGGCTACACCTTC

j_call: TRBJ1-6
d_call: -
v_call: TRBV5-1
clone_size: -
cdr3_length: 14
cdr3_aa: CASSSGTIGSPLHF
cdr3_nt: TGCGCCAGCAGCTCCGGGACTATCGGGTCACCCCTCCACTTT

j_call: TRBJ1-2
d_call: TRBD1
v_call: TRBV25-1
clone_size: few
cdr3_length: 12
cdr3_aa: CASTGIDYGYTF
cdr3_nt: TGTGCTTCGACAGGGATTGACTATGGCTACACCTTC

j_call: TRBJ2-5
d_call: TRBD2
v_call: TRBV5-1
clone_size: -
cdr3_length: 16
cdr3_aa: CASSLGSSGNGETQYF
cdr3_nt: TGCGCCAGCAGCTTGGGTTCCAGCGGGAATGGAGAGACCCAGTACTTC

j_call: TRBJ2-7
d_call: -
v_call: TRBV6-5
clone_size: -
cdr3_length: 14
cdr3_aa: CASRAGRSPYEQYF
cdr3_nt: TGTGCCAGCAGAGCTGGACGCTCACCCTACGAGCAGTACTTC